This passage covers 12 T cell receptor beta chains from one sample sequenced in a study of T cell changes during pregnancy in multiple sclerosis. Sequenced by immunoSEQ multiplex PCR; TCRdb stores in-frame clones only, minus some. The table records 40,000 to 50,000 clones, approximately 90% of them present only once. Source: CD4+ T cells from peripheral blood mononuclear cells, taken in the second trimester of pregnancy. The receptors were gathered from a female donor in good health, enrolled as a control in a pregnancy study.

The CDR3 spells CASSGGPGQIEETQYF. CDR3 coding DNA: TGTGCCAGCAGTGGCGGACCGGGACAGATAGAAGAGACCCAGTACTTC. The chain couples TRBV6-1 to TRBJ2-5, with 7 bases that match TRBD1. The ends lost 4 bases at V and 3 bases at J; junction bases unmatched: 11. This CDR3 comprises 16 residues. Germline V CDR1 and CDR2: MNHNS, SASEGT.

The genes are TRBV18 and TRBJ1-1, with D possibly TRBD1 on 6 matching bases. CDR3 length: 14 residues. Trimming removed 3 bases at V and 5 bases at J, with 13 bases between. Germline values: CDR1 KGHSH, CDR2 LQKENI. CDR3 DNA: TGTGCCAGCTCACCGTCCACAGGGCTTACTGAAGCTTTCTTT. Amino acid sequence: CASSPSTGLTEAFF.

V usage is TRBV7-9 and J usage is TRBJ2-5, with D tentatively TRBD2 (5 bases). V was clipped by 5 bases and J by 5 bases, with 18 bases between them. Per the germline V gene, CDR1 is SEHNR and CDR2 is FQNEAQ (reference sequence). The CDR3 extends over 15 amino acids. CDR3 loop: CASSITTRRWETQYF. Written as DNA, the CDR3 is TGTGCCAGCAGCATCACTACTAGGAGGTGGGAGACCCAGTACTTC.

V and J are TRBV19 and TRBJ2-1; 8 bases match TRBD2. With V trimmed by 8 bases and J by 6 bases, 6 bases remained unmatched. CDR1 is LNHDA, CDR2 SQIVND, per germline (reference sequence). CDR3 size: 13 residues. CDR3 DNA: TGTGCCAGTGGGATAGCGGGGATCAATGAGCAGTTCTTC. As protein: CASGIAGINEQFF.

The gene calls are TRBV11-1 and TRBJ2-6; 10 nucleotides agree with TRBD1. J was trimmed by 2 bases and V by 5 bases; bases with no gene match: 9. Germline V gives CDR1 SGHAT, CDR2 FQDESV (reference sequence). CDR3 size: 18 residues. CDR3 region: CASSPGVGQGTGANVLTF. The CDR3 nucleotides read TGTGCCAGCAGCCCAGGGGTGGGACAGGGGACTGGGGCCAACGTCCTGACTTTC.

The chain employs TRBV5-1 and TRBJ2-7; 8 bases agree with TRBD1. This CDR3 comprises 15 residues. Trimming removed 7 bases from V and 2 bases from J; junction bases left unmatched: 11. CDR1 SGHRS and CDR2 YFSETQ come from the germline V gene. CDR3 nucleotide sequence: TGCGCCAGCGGTTCGGCAGGGGGCAGGGCCTACGAGCAGTACTTC. Protein product: CASGSAGGRAYEQYF.

The V gene is TRBV5-1, the J gene TRBJ2-7; 8 bases agree with TRBD1. J was trimmed by 3 bases and V by 1 base; bases with no gene match: 6. Germline V gives CDR1 SGHRS, CDR2 YFSETQ. The CDR3 runs 15 residues. CDR3 loop: CASSLIRQGNYEQYF. CDR3 nucleotides: TGCGCCAGCAGCTTGATCCGACAGGGGAACTACGAGCAGTACTTC.

The chain employs TRBV9 and TRBJ1-1; TRBD1 agrees at 10 bases. CDR1 is SGDLS, CDR2 YYNGEE, per germline. V was pared by 3 bases and J by 5 bases, with 13 bases of the junction left unmatched. The CDR3 runs 17 residues. The CDR3 DNA follows: TGTGCCAGCAGCGGGGGGGGACAGGGGATTCCGTGGACTGAAGCTTTCTTT. Protein product: CASSGGGQGIPWTEAFF.

V gene TRBV30 combines with J gene TRBJ1-3; TRBD1 aligns across 10 bases. V was pared by 4 bases and J by 8 bases, with 5 bases of the junction left unmatched. Looked up from germline, CDR1 is GTSNPN and CDR2 is SVGIG (reference sequence). The CDR3 is 13 residues long. CDR3 bases: TGTGCCTGGATAGGGACAGGGGAATACACCATATATTTT. This codes for CAWIGTGEYTIYF. The whole variable domain, filled in from reference TRBV30 and TRBJ1-3, reads SQTIHQWPATLVQPVGSPLSLECTVEGTSNPNLYWYRQAAGRGLQLLFYSVGIGQISSEVPQNLSASRPQDRQFILSSKKLLLSDSGFYLCAWIGTGEYTIYFGEGSWLTVV.

The chain recombines TRBV7-2 with TRBJ2-3, with 13 bases identical to TRBD2. CDR3 length: 15 amino acids. Germline CDR1 reads SGHTA; CDR2 reads FQGNSA. V was clipped by 4 bases and J by 6 bases; unmatched bases: 4. The CDR3 DNA reads TGTGCCAGCAGCTCGGGACTAGCGGGGACGGATACGCAGTATTTT. Translating gives CASSSGLAGTDTQYF.

In its sample, this clone was seen once. The chain combines TRBV5-5 with TRBJ1-2, with D hard to call. The CDR3 spans 15 residues. The ends were cut back, 1 base at V and 1 base at J, with 11 bases in the middle. Germline CDR1 and CDR2: SGHKS and YYEKEE (reference sequence). For the CDR3, the DNA is TGTGCCAGCAGCTTGTACAGAGACCTTAACTATGGCTACACCTTC. It codes for CASSLYRDLNYGYTF.

This chain connects TRBV30 to TRBJ1-1; 11 nucleotides match TRBD1. V shed 1 base, J shed 6 bases, and the junction held 4 bases outside the gene matches. CDR3 size: 14 residues. Germline V gene data show CDR1 as GTSNPN and CDR2 as SVGIG (reference sequence). The CDR3 is CAWSGTGGFAEAFF. CDR3 bases: TGTGCCTGGAGTGGGACAGGGGGCTTCGCTGAAGCTTTCTTT.